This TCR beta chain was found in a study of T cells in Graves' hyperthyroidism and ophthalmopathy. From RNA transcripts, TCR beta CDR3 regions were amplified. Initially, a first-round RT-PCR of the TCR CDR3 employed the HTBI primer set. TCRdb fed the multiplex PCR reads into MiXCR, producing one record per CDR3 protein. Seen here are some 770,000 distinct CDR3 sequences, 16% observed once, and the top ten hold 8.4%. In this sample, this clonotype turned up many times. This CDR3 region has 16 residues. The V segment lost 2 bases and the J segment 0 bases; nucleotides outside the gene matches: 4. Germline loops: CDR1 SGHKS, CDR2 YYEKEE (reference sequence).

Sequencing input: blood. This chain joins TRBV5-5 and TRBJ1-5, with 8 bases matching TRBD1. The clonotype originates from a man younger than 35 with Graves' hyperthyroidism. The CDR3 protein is CASSLQGGYSNQPQHF. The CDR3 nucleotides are TGTGCCAGCAGCTTACAGGGGGGTTATAGCAATCAGCCCCAGCATTTT.